The rows below give T cell receptor beta chains drawn from one sample of a study of T cells in localized non-small cell lung cancer. TCRdb's table, derived via immunoSEQ multiplex PCR, lists solely in-frame clones and lacks some. The sample has roughly 35,000 clones, around 92% seen once; the top ten hold about 2.2%. The sequences come from peripheral blood, collected before any cancer treatment. The receptors were sampled from a female donor at least 60 years old with stage I lung adenocarcinoma. Both conserved end residues are part of each CDR3. D genes are given only for firm matches. Size is stated for part of the rows, as once, few or many counts, or as a class when the clone is expanded.

D	V	size	J	CDR3	DNA
TRBD1	TRBV9	-	TRBJ1-3	CASSVEGQGSSSGNTIYF	TGTGCCAGCAGCGTAGAGGGACAGGGGAGCAGCTCTGGAAACACCATATATTTT
-	TRBV7-2	-	TRBJ2-5	CASSLVGGQETQYF	TGTGCCAGCAGCTTAGTTGGGGGCCAGGAGACCCAGTACTTC
-	TRBV28	-	TRBJ1-1	CASGIGAVNTEAFF	TGTGCCAGCGGTATAGGGGCCGTGAACACTGAAGCTTTCTTT
TRBD1	TRBV10-2	-	TRBJ1-6	CASSETGDENSPLHF	TGCGCCAGCAGTGAGACAGGGGATGAAAATTCACCCCTCCACTTT
-	TRBV7-8	-	TRBJ2-2	CASSWKQGGELFF	TGTGCCAGCAGCTGGAAACAGGGCGGGGAGCTGTTTTTT
TRBD2	TRBV19	-	TRBJ2-2	CASSLAGANTGELFF	TGTGCCAGTAGTCTCGCGGGGGCGAACACCGGGGAGCTGTTTTTT
-	TRBV18	-	TRBJ1-6	CASSAGGISNSPLHF	TGTGCCAGCTCAGCCGGGGGAATCAGTAATTCACCCCTCCACTTT
TRBD1	TRBV5-1	-	TRBJ2-2	CASSTRGTGELFF	TGCGCCAGCAGCACCAGGGGGACCGGGGAGCTGTTTTTT
-	TRBV11-2	-	TRBJ2-1	CASSLDPGGSYNEQFF	TGTGCCAGCAGCTTAGATCCCGGCGGCTCCTACAATGAGCAGTTCTTC
-	TRBV5-6	-	TRBJ2-1	CASSLVTPGGEQFF	TGTGCCAGCAGCTTGGTCACGCCGGGCGGTGAGCAGTTCTTC
-	TRBV7-9	-	TRBJ1-6	CASSLQTAVYNSPLHF	TGTGCCAGCAGCCTGCAGACGGCGGTCTATAATTCACCCCTCCACTTT
-	TRBV21-1	-	TRBJ2-7	CASSNTGGRRF	TGTGCCAGCAGCAATACAGGGGGCAGGAGGTTC
-	TRBV18	-	TRBJ1-2	CASSSIRTPYSYTF	TGTGCCAGCTCCTCAATCAGGACCCCCTATAGCTACACCTTC
TRBD1	TRBV9	-	TRBJ2-2	CASSINHGTGGNTGELFF	TGTGCCAGCAGTATCAATCACGGGACAGGTGGAAACACCGGGGAGCTGTTTTTT
TRBD2	TRBV6-1	-	TRBJ2-7	CASSDSGSSYEQYF	TGTGCCAGCAGTGATAGCGGGAGCTCCTACGAGCAGTACTTC
-	TRBV7-9	-	TRBJ1-1	CASSPAGTEAFF	TGTGCCAGCAGCCCGGCTGGCACTGAAGCTTTCTTT
-	TRBV5-1	-	TRBJ2-5	CASSLVTRAPRETQYF	TGCGCCAGCAGCTTGGTTACCAGGGCCCCTCGAGAGACCCAGTACTTC
-	TRBV28	-	TRBJ1-2	CASNGNRVDYGYTF	TGTGCCAGCAATGGTAATAGGGTAGACTATGGCTACACCTTC
-	TRBV5-6	-	TRBJ1-1	CASSSTVNTEAFF	TGTGCCAGCAGCTCGACAGTGAACACTGAAGCTTTCTTT
-	TRBV9	-	TRBJ1-2	CASSVGGVRAGYTF	TGTGCCAGCAGCGTAGGCGGGGTAAGGGCCGGCTACACCTTC
-	TRBV7-9	-	TRBJ1-6	CASSFDTPGSKNTLHF	TGTGCCAGCAGCTTTGATACTCCGGGCTCCAAAAACACCCTCCACTTT
TRBD1	TRBV6-6	-	TRBJ2-7	CASRTGTGSYEQYF	TGTGCCAGCAGGACCGGGACAGGGTCCTACGAGCAGTACTTC
-	TRBV7-9	-	TRBJ1-1	CAGRGRTNTEAFF	TGTGCCGGGAGGGGCAGAACGAACACTGAAGCTTTCTTT
TRBD1	TRBV5-1	-	TRBJ1-6	CASSADRTSDSPLHF	TGCGCCAGCAGCGCGGACAGGACGTCTGACTCACCCCTCCACTTT
TRBD1	TRBV29-1	-	TRBJ2-7	CSAELGTGISEQYF	TGCAGCGCGGAATTAGGGACAGGGATAAGCGAGCAGTACTTC
-	TRBV4-1	few	TRBJ1-1	CASSQDFLGGGTEAFF	TGCGCCAGCAGCCAAGATTTCCTCGGGGGCGGCACTGAAGCTTTCTTT